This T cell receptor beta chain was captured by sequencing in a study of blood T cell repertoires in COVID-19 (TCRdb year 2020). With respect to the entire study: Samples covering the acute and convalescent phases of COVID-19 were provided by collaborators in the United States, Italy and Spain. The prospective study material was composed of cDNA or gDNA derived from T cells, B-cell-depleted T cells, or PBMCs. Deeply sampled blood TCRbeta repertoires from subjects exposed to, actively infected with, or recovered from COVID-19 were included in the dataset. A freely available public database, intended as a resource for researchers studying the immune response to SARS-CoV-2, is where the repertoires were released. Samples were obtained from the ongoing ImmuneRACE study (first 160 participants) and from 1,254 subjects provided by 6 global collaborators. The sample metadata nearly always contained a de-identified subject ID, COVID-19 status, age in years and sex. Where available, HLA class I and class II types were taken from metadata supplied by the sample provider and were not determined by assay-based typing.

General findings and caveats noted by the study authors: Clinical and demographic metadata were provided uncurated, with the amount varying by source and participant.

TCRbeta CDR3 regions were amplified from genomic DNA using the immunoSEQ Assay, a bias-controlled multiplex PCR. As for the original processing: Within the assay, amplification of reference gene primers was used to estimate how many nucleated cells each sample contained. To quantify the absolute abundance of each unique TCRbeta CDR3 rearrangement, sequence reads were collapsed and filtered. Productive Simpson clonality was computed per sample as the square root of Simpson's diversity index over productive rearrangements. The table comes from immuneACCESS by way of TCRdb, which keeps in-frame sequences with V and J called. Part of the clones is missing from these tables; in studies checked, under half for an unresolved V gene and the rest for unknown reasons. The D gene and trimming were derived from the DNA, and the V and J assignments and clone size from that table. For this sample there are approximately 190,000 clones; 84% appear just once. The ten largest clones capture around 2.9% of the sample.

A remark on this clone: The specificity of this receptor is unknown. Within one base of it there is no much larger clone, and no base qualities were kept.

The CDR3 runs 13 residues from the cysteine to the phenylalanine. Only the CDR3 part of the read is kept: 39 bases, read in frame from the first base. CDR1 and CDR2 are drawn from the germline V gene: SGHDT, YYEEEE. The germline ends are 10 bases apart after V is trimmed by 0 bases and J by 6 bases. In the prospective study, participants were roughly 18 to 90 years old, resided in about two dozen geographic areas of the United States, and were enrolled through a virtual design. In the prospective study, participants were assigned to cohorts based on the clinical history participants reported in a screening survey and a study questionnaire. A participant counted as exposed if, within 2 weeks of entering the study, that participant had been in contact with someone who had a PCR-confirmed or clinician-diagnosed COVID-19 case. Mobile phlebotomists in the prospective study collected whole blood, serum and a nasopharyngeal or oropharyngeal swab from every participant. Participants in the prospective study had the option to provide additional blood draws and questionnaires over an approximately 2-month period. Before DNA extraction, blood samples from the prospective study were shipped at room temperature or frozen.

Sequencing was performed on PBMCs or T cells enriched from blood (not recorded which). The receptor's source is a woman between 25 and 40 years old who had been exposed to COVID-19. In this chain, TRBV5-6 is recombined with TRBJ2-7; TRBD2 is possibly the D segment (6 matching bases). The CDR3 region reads CASSLERVGEQYF. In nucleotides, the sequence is TGTGCCAGCAGCTTGGAGCGGGTAGGCGAGCAGTACTTC. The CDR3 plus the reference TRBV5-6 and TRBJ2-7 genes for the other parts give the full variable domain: DAGVTQSPTHLIKTRGQQVTLRCSPKSGHDTVSWYQQALGQGPQFIFQYYEEEERQRGNFPDRFSGHQFPNYSSELNVNALLLGDSALYLCASSLERVGEQYFGPGTRLTVT.